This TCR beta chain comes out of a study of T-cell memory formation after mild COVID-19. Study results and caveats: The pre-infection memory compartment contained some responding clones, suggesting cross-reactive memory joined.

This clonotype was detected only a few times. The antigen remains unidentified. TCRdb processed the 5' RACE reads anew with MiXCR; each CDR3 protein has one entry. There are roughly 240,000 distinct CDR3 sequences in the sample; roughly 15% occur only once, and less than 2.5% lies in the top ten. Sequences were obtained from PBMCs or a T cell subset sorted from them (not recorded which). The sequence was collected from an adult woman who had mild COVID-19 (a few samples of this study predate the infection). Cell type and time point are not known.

The CDR3 DNA reads TGCGCCAGCAGCTTGGCCTTATCCTCCGATGGGTTCTACGAGCAGTACTTC. The encoded protein is CASSLALSSDGFYEQYF. The genes are TRBV5-1 and TRBJ2-7; no clear D gene. From germline, CDR1 is SGHRS and CDR2 YFSETQ. V lost 0 bases, J lost 3 bases, and 19 bases lay in between. The CDR3 spans 17 residues.